The clone carrying this T cell receptor beta chain was picked up many times. These data belong to a study of metastatic and nonmetastatic thyroid tumors. Study-level background: Comparative analysis of repertoires was undertaken across blood and tumor or nodule tissue obtained from malignant and benign thyroid patients.

The CDR3 is made up of 14 amino acids. With 6 bases removed from V and 4 bases from J, the gap between germline ends came to 14 bases. CDR1 is MDHEN and CDR2 is SYDVKM in the germline V gene. Thyroid surgery took place with no prior treatment in any patient. As processed by the authors: Building a distant-metastasis classifier for papillary thyroid cancer drew on CDR3 differences across clinicopathological groups. TCRdb reprocessed the PCR reads via MiXCR. The V and J calls come from TCRdb's annotation, not from the publication. The table includes 20,000 to 25,000 clones, approximately 15% detected once.

The specimen sequenced was tumor tissue. The chain joins TRBV28 to TRBJ2-3; D is possibly TRBD1 (5 bases). This receptor was obtained from a female donor with papillary thyroid cancer or a benign thyroid nodule (not recorded which). Some clones in this sample may be carry-over from other donors' samples. Here the CDR3 reads CASRSTGPADTQYF. The DNA of the CDR3 is TGTGCCAGCAGATCAACAGGCCCCGCAGATACGCAGTATTTT. Full variable domain (remainder filled in from reference TRBV28 and TRBJ2-3): DVKVTQSSRYLVKRTGEKVFLECVQDMDHENMFWYRQDPGLGLRLIYFSYDVKMKEKGDIPEGYSVSREKKERFSLILESASTNQTSMYLCASRSTGPADTQYFGPGTRLTVL.